The clone carrying this TCR beta chain was detected a few times. This same CDR3 is encoded by further DNA sequences in the sample. Original data processing: Reference gene primer amplification in the assay estimated nucleated cell counts. Sequenced by immunoSEQ multiplex PCR; TCRdb stores in-frame clones only, minus some. V, J and clone size are taken as reported in that table, and D and trimming were inferred from the DNA itself. The sample carries more than 110,000 clones, 84% recorded once. The V gene lost 2 bases and the J gene lost 3 bases, with 5 bases spanning the gap. There are 12 residues in the CDR3. The entry originates in a study of blood T cell repertoires in COVID-19.

The receptor's source is a human donor in a cohort sampled during active COVID-19. Sequencing used peripheral blood. The genes are TRBV12-3 or TRBV12-4 and TRBJ2-7, with no clear D. The CDR3 region is CASSLSGYEQYF. The CDR3 DNA sequence: TGTGCCAGCAGTTTATCGGGCTACGAGCAGTACTTC.